These 7 T cell receptor beta chains came from one sample sequenced in a study of neoadjuvant nivolumab and ipilimumab in lung cancer (dated by TCRdb to the early 2020s). Library creation used the immunoSEQ multiplex PCR assay. As stored in TCRdb, this immuneACCESS dataset retains in-frame rearrangements with V and J assigned. A fraction of the clones does not appear; measured against another copy, unresolved V genes explain less than half of the discrepancy, and the remainder lacks a known reason. The sample data list about 3,800 clones, and around nine tenths of these were observed just once. Of the sample, 4.6% falls within the top ten clones. The sample's time point label is to be understood as: at surgical resection after neoadjuvant nivolumab +/- ipilimumab. Sequencing was performed on adjacent normal lung tissue, taken after neoadjuvant nivolumab, alone or with ipilimumab, at or shortly before surgery. The receptors come from an adult with non-small cell lung cancer.

The rearrangement links TRBV2 to TRBJ2-4, with 7 positions matching TRBD1. Looked up from germline, CDR1 is SNHLY and CDR2 is FYNNEI. The trim removed 4 bases at V and 7 bases at J, leaving 7 bases unmatched. CDR3 length: 14 residues. CDR3 sequence: CASSGEGAWNIQYF. Here the CDR3 DNA reads TGTGCCAGCAGTGGAGAGGGGGCTTGGAACATTCAGTACTTC.

The chain has TRBV5-4 and TRBJ2-2, with TRBD2 matching over 8 bases. CDR1 is SGHNT, CDR2 YYREEE, per germline (reference sequence). The CDR3 has 15 residues. V lost 0 bases, J lost 7 bases, and 5 bases stayed unmatched. The CDR3 nucleotides read TGTGCCAGCAGCTTGGACGGGGGGGGACACGGGGAGCTGTTTTTT. The encoded protein is CASSLDGGGHGELFF.

V usage is TRBV2 and J usage is TRBJ2-1; perhaps TRBD2 as D (7 bases). The CDR3 is made up of 15 amino acids. Germline loops: CDR1 SNHLY, CDR2 FYNNEI. Trimming took 1 base from V and 2 from J, leaving 9 bases between them. The CDR3 bases are TGTGCCAGCAGTGAAGGGGGGGGCGCCTACAATGAGCAGTTCTTC. It codes for CASSEGGGAYNEQFF. Looking up the rest from reference TRBV2 and TRBJ2-1 gives the full variable domain: EPEVTQTPSHQVTQMGQEVILRCVPISNHLYFYWYRQILGQKVEFLVSFYNNEISEKSEIFDDQFSVERPDGSNFTLKIRSTKLEDSAMYFCASSEGGGAYNEQFFGPGTRLTVL.

The V and J genes are TRBV23-1 and TRBJ2-3; D is possibly TRBD2 (5 bases). TRBV23-1 is recorded as an ORF, its role being uncertain. V lost 0 bases and J 1 base, leaving 29 bases between the germline ends. The CDR3 consists of 22 residues. DNA for the CDR3: TGCGCCAGCAGTCAATCCGCCGCGCAGTCAATCATCGGGGAAGGTTGCACAGATACGCAGTATTTT. Its translation is CASSQSAAQSIIGEGCTDTQYF.

The chain links TRBV6-1 to TRBJ2-7; possible D gene TRBD1, 6 bases. Germline V gene sequence: CDR1 MNHNS, CDR2 SASEGT. Deletions cut 0 bases from V and 7 bases from J, with 13 bases between. The CDR3 is 14 amino acids. CDR3 protein: CASSEALQGREQYF. The CDR3 coding sequence is TGTGCCAGCAGTGAAGCGCTTCAGGGGCGGGAGCAGTACTTC.

The V call is TRBV18, the J call TRBJ1-2, with 10 bases identical to TRBD1. Losses at the gene ends were 5 bases for V and 5 bases for J; bases not matched to a gene: 8. The germline V gene has CDR1 KGHSH and CDR2 LQKENI. This CDR3 has 15 amino acids. CDR3 amino acids: CASSSRQGAGYGYTF. For the CDR3, the DNA is TGTGCCAGCTCAAGCCGACAGGGGGCAGGGTATGGCTACACCTTC. The complete variable domain, with remaining parts taken from reference TRBV18 and TRBJ1-2, reads NAGVMQNPRHLVRRRGQEARLRCSPMKGHSHVYWYRQLPEEGLKFMVYLQKENIIDESGMPKERFSAEFPKEGPSILRIQQVVRGDSAAYFCASSSRQGAGYGYTFGSGTRLTVV.

In DNA form, the CDR3 reads TGTGCCAGCAGCTTGGCAGGGGTCCAGGAGACCCAGTACTTC. It codes for CASSLAGVQETQYF. This chain uses TRBV5-4 with TRBJ2-5; D may be TRBD1 (6 bases). Germline values: CDR1 SGHNT, CDR2 YYREEE (reference sequence). The CDR3 is made up of 14 amino acids. The V and J ends lost 0 bases and 5 bases respectively, with 11 bases between them.